This is a list of T cell receptor beta chains from one sample in a study of vaccination and CD4 T cells after COVID-19. Each CDR3 protein gets one entry after TCRdb re-called the PCR reads with MiXCR. The sample has about 21,000 distinct CDR3 sequences; under 60% are singletons. The sequencing used CD4+ T cells from blood, collected before SARS-CoV-2 vaccination. Source of these receptors: a human donor who had recovered from COVID-19. The CDR3 runs from the conserved cysteine through the conserved F or W. A clone size is listed for some rows: how often the clone was seen (once, few, many), or a class if it is expanded.

clone_size j_call v_call cdr3_aa
. TRBJ2-7 TRBV20-1 CSARTGGLSYEQYF
. TRBJ1-5 TRBV7-2 CASSLDASRTPQHF
. TRBJ1-6 TRBV30 CAWLGEGNSPLHF
. TRBJ1-2 TRBV20-1 CRVGGSANYGYTF
. TRBJ1-4 TRBV15 CATSRDEKTGEKLFF
once TRBJ2-5 TRBV27 CASSPRTGKQETQYF
. TRBJ2-7 TRBV6-5 CASSYRRRKEGERGYEQYF
. TRBJ2-5 TRBV20-1 CSANVQGWETQYF
. TRBJ2-3 TRBV4-3 CASSQEALGLGTDTQYF
once TRBJ2-5 TRBV20-1 CSARADPATREGTQYF
. TRBJ1-1 TRBV12-3/TRBV12-4 CASRQNTEAFF
. TRBJ2-1 TRBV7-2 CASSALPPSTSGTYNEQFF
. TRBJ2-7 TRBV20-1 CSAPLGSASYEQYF
. TRBJ2-5 TRBV6-5 CASSLAGRETQYF
few TRBJ2-5 TRBV20-1 CSPQTGTGLETQYF
few TRBJ1-5 TRBV7-8 CASSLLGTGDSNQPQHF
once TRBJ2-3 TRBV28 CASSTRTSGIESTQYF
few TRBJ1-1 TRBV7-9 CASGRAVSSRGTEAFF
once TRBJ2-5 TRBV19 CASSMAVQETQYF
. TRBJ2-7 TRBV6-5 CASSYSKSGSGEQYF
. TRBJ2-5 TRBV20-1 CSARAPAGGKEAQYF
once TRBJ2-7 TRBV20-1 CSASPRVRTYEQYF
. TRBJ2-1 TRBV6-1 CAGAGGGSHNEQFF
. TRBJ1-5 TRBV19 CASSTVRSQPQHF
. TRBJ2-3 TRBV4-2 CASSRTSGSRTSTDTQYF
. TRBJ2-5 TRBV6-1 CASSPDRAQTQYF
few TRBJ1-2 TRBV19 CASREQLLDGYTF
once TRBJ2-5 TRBV7-3 CASSTGVEETQYF
. TRBJ1-1 TRBV6-1 CASSLIVGTEAFF
. TRBJ2-3 TRBV25-1 CASSDPGSSTDTQYF
few TRBJ2-3 TRBV25-1 CASSPGNRGTDTQYF
. TRBJ1-1 TRBV5-1 CASSFGEGRAEAFF
. TRBJ2-1 TRBV20-1 CSAERASGAVGEQFF
. TRBJ1-1 TRBV4-3 CASSHRPRGGTEAFF
. TRBJ2-3 TRBV6-1 CAHKSGAATPDTQYF
. TRBJ1-1 TRBV7-8 CASSPPRTGGGTEAFF
. TRBJ1-5 TRBV6-1 CASSKGQRYSNQPQHF
. TRBJ1-1 TRBV4-2 CASSRVTRGPRDTEAFF
. TRBJ2-1 TRBV12-3/TRBV12-4 CASSPPGYNEQFF
. TRBJ2-7 TRBV20-1 CSANEGTSKQYF
. TRBJ2-3 TRBV7-8 CASSLETQGPQYF
. TRBJ1-1 TRBV20-1 CSARGDRGYAEAFF
. TRBJ2-3 TRBV5-1 CASSGGLGTDTQYF
. TRBJ2-7 TRBV7-9 CASSPRSTSVYEQYF
few TRBJ2-5 TRBV20-1 CSASKGFGGETQYF
. TRBJ2-2 TRBV27 CASSFTVFTGELFF
. TRBJ1-2 TRBV18 CASSPEERYGYTF
few TRBJ2-1 TRBV7-2 CASSTKQGVIYNEQFF
once TRBJ2-6 TRBV20-1 CSAQFRDRVSGANVLTF
. TRBJ2-7 TRBV12-3/TRBV12-4 CASSLIARNPYEQYF
few TRBJ2-7 TRBV6-1 CASSSRTGKGYEQYF
. TRBJ2-5 TRBV5-1 CASSTGTVQETQYF
. TRBJ2-5 TRBV18 CASSLRQGAIGETQYF
. TRBJ1-2 TRBV19 CASRRAEESNYGYTF
. TRBJ2-2 TRBV28 CASSSGGVETGELFF
. TRBJ2-7 TRBV5-5 CASSSTSQGPYEQYF
. TRBJ2-5 TRBV7-2 CASTLSGNQETQYF
few TRBJ2-7 TRBV20-1 CSARDTTSYEQYF
. TRBJ2-7 TRBV5-4 CASSPERPTGNPYEQYF
few TRBJ2-5 TRBV19 CASSIRGLAREETQYF